In this sample, the clone carrying this T cell receptor (beta chain) turned up once. This sample is drawn from a study of cytomegalovirus exposure and HLA in healthy donors. The V end was cut by 4 bases, the J end by 0 bases, with 19 bases between. There are 17 residues in the CDR3. Germline CDR1 SGHRS, CDR2 YFSETQ. The primer mix had 60 Vbeta and 13 Jbeta primers. Profiled with immunoSEQ multiplex PCR; TCRdb holds only in-frame clones, not every one. The sample lists more than 95,000 clones; more than 65% were seen once. This TCR came from a woman aged 35 to 49 in good health and CMV-seropositive. The chain couples TRBV5-1 to TRBJ1-2, with no clear D. The sample comprised PBMCs. The CDR3 region is CASSQRVAGEANYGYTF. CDR3 nucleotides: TGCGCCAGCAGCCAACGAGTGGCAGGCGAAGCTAACTATGGCTACACCTTC.